The 29 T cell receptor beta chains below were found in one sample sequenced in a study of T cells in Graves' hyperthyroidism and ophthalmopathy. The investigators amplified TCR beta CDR3 regions from RNA transcripts. The HTBI primer set served for first-round RT-PCR of the TCR CDR3. Each CDR3 protein is one row after TCRdb ran MiXCR on the multiplex PCR reads. The repertoire holds 530,000 or so distinct CDR3 sequences, with approximately 24% as singletons. The material sequenced was blood. Receptors originate from a woman aged 25 to 39 with Graves' ophthalmopathy.

This clonotype was recorded many times. The chain is built from TRBV7-2 and TRBJ2-2, with 8 bases lining up with TRBD2. The CDR3 covers 15 residues. Per germline, CDR1 SGHTA and CDR2 FQGNSA. J was trimmed by 2 bases and V by 4 bases; bases with no gene match: 3. Written as DNA, the CDR3 is TGTGCCAGCAGCTCAGGACTAGCCAACACCGGGGAGCTGTTTTTT. Protein: CASSSGLANTGELFF.

This clonotype appeared many times. With a much larger clone just one base away, this may be a read error. The DNA of the CDR3 is TGTGCCAGCGGTGCATCGAGCGGGGAGCTGTTTTTT. Translating gives CASGASSGELFF. This sequence joins TRBV6-2 or TRBV6-3 and TRBJ2-2, with D uncertain. The CDR3 covers 12 residues. The germline V gene has CDR1 MNHEY and CDR2 SVGEGT. Trimming cost V 8 bases and J 7 bases, with 11 bases left between them.

This clonotype was detected a few times. The V gene is TRBV3-1, the J gene TRBJ1-3; D remains ambiguous. Trimming left V 4 bases short and J 5 bases short, with 12 bases between. The germline V gene has CDR1 LGHDT and CDR2 YNNKEL (reference sequence). The CDR3 has 14 residues. The CDR3 protein is CASSPSDGRNTIYF. In DNA form, the CDR3 reads TGTGCCAGCAGCCCTTCGGACGGGCGAAACACCATATATTTT.

The chain couples TRBV2 to TRBJ2-5; 8 nucleotides line up with TRBD1. The germline gives CDR1 SNHLY, CDR2 FYNNEI. The V segment lost 1 base and the J segment 1 base; nucleotides outside the gene matches: 8. The CDR3 sequence is 17 residues long. Written as DNA, the CDR3 is TGTGCCAGCAGTGAAGAAACCAGGACAGGGCTCCAAGAGACCCAGTACTTC. It codes for CASSEETRTGLQETQYF.

This clonotype has a count of ten or more. The chain joins TRBV6-1 to TRBJ2-7, with D possibly matching TRBD1 (5 bases). Germline V gene sequence: CDR1 MNHNS, CDR2 SASEGT. V was trimmed by 7 bases and J by 3 bases, leaving 10 bases between them. This CDR3 comprises 12 residues. Here the CDR3 reads CASTDTDYEQYF. The CDR3 DNA sequence: TGTGCCAGCACGGACACAGACTACGAGCAGTACTTC.

A few counts support this clonotype. The gene calls are TRBV19 and TRBJ1-3, with unresolved D. This CDR3 contains 13 residues. V lost 5 bases and J 0 bases, leaving 5 bases between the germline ends. The germline V gene encodes CDR1 LNHDA and CDR2 SQIVND (reference sequence). Here the CDR3 reads CASSDISGNTIYF. As DNA, the CDR3 is TGTGCCAGTAGTGACATCTCTGGAAACACCATATATTTT.

This clonotype was observed at least ten times. The genes are TRBV20-1 and TRBJ2-2; D is possibly TRBD2 (6 bases). The CDR3 has 13 residues. V gave up 6 bases and J gave up 5 bases, with 13 bases separating them. Germline loops: CDR1 DFQATT, CDR2 SNEGSKA (reference sequence). The chain's CDR3 is CSARDFGTGELFF. The CDR3 DNA reads as TGCAGTGCACGGGACTTTGGGACCGGGGAGCTGTTTTTT.

The genes are TRBV10-3 and TRBJ2-7; the match to TRBD1 covers 8 bases. J lost 12 bases, V lost 4 bases, and 14 bases had no gene match. CDR3 size: 14 residues. The germline gives CDR1 ENHRY, CDR2 SYGVKD. The CDR3 is CAISGPGQALRRYF. In nucleotides, the CDR3 is TGTGCCATCAGTGGGCCGGGACAGGCTTTGCGGCGGTACTTC.

There are a few counts of this clonotype. The rearrangement links TRBV6-8 to TRBJ2-7; either TRBD1 or TRBD2 may supply D (5 bases each). The germline CDR1 and CDR2 sequences are MNHGY and SAAAGT. This CDR3 spans 17 amino acids. V dropped 4 bases and J dropped 1 base, with 20 bases sitting between them. The CDR3 sequence is CASSLQSFGTHSYEQYF. DNA of the CDR3: TGTGCCAGCAGTTTACAGAGTTTCGGGACGCATTCCTACGAGCAGTACTTC.

The table lists this clonotype with many counts. The V call is TRBV19, the J call TRBJ2-7; no reliable D call. The CDR3 loop spans 12 amino acids. The germline gives CDR1 LNHDA, CDR2 SQIVND (reference sequence). The V gene lost 7 bases and the J gene lost 0 bases, with 7 bases spanning the gap. The DNA of the CDR3 is TGTGCCAGTATTCAGGTCTCCTACGAGCAGTACTTC. It is translated as CASIQVSYEQYF.

This clonotype was seen ten or more times. The gene calls are TRBV12-3 or TRBV12-4 and TRBJ1-2; D unresolved. V was clipped by 4 bases and J by 4 bases, with 10 bases between them. The CDR3 is 13 residues long. The chain's CDR3 is CASSYGLGYGYTF. The CDR3 nucleotides read TGTGCCAGCAGTTACGGGTTAGGCTATGGCTACACCTTC.

The sample holds many counts of this clonotype. The chain recombines TRBV7-9 with TRBJ1-1; unclear D gene. Trimming left V 5 bases short and J 0 bases short, with 4 bases between. The germline CDR1 and CDR2 sequences are SEHNR and FQNEAQ (reference sequence). The CDR3 runs to 12 residues. The DNA for the CDR3 is TGTGCCAGCAGCGAGGTGAACACTGAAGCTTTCTTT. This translates into CASSEVNTEAFF.

The gene calls are TRBV12-3 or TRBV12-4 and TRBJ2-7, with D possibly being TRBD1 or TRBD2 (5 bases each). This CDR3 comprises 12 residues. The germline V and J ends were trimmed by 6 bases and 3 bases, with 9 bases remaining between them. In DNA, the CDR3 is TGTGCCAGCAGGGGGGACCACTACGAGCAGTACTTC. It yields the protein CASRGDHYEQYF.

This clonotype appeared many times. V and J are TRBV20-1 and TRBJ1-5, with TRBD1 matching over 9 bases. V lost 3 bases to trimming and J lost 4 bases; unmatched junction nucleotides: 7. This CDR3 is 15 amino acids long. Germline CDR1 DFQATT, CDR2 SNEGSKA (reference sequence). CDR3 sequence reads: CSASRQGGPNQPQHF. CDR3 sequence (DNA): TGCAGTGCTAGTAGACAGGGGGGCCCTAATCAGCCCCAGCATTTT.

The V and J genes are TRBV6-5 and TRBJ2-6, with D perhaps being TRBD1 or TRBD2 (5 bases each). Per germline, CDR1 MNHEY and CDR2 SVGAGI. This CDR3 is built from 17 residues. V shed 2 bases and J shed 0 bases, with 11 bases lying between them. CDR3 nucleotide sequence: TGTGCCAGCAGTTACGTCGGGACCGCCTCTGGGGCCAACGTCCTGACTTTC. This encodes CASSYVGTASGANVLTF.

This clonotype was counted ten times or more. V is TRBV10-3 and J is TRBJ1-1; D uncertain. The germline V and J ends were trimmed by 5 bases and 4 bases, with 11 bases remaining between them. Germline values: CDR1 ENHRY, CDR2 SYGVKD. CDR3 length: 13 residues. CDR3 in DNA: TGTGCCATCAGTCCCTTGACGGGCACTGAAGCTTTCTTT. This sequence encodes CAISPLTGTEAFF.

With regard to this clonotype: This clone may be a read error of a much larger clone one base away. The chain recombines TRBV20-1 with TRBJ1-2, with D unresolved. CDR3 size: 14 residues. Trimming stripped 8 bases from V and 0 bases from J, with 16 bases between. From germline, CDR1 is DFQATT and CDR2 SNEGSKA (reference sequence). CDR3 region: CSSIRALANYGYTF. The DNA for the CDR3 is TGCAGTTCTATTCGGGCTTTAGCTAACTATGGCTACACCTTC.

This clonotype occurred once. This chain uses TRBV7-6 with TRBJ1-2; D not certain. Germline CDR1 SGHVS, CDR2 FNYEAQ. This CDR3 is 13 amino acids long. The V end lost 1 base, the J end lost 6 bases, and 9 bases lay between the germline ends. The CDR3 is CASSLGPTNGYTF. In DNA, the CDR3 is TGTGCCAGCAGCTTAGGGCCAACAAATGGCTACACCTTC.

In its sample, this clonotype was seen many times. The chain links TRBV6-5 to TRBJ2-2, with D maybe TRBD2 (5 bases). The CDR3 covers 12 residues. Germline CDR1 and CDR2: MNHEY and SVGAGI. The V end was cut by 4 bases, the J end by 8 bases, with 8 bases between. Here the CDR3 DNA reads TGTGCCAGCAGTTGGCTAGCTGGGGAGCTGTTTTTT. Protein product: CASSWLAGELFF.

This rearrangement joins TRBV11-2 to TRBJ2-3; TRBD1 matches at 7 bases. The junction had 7 bases not matched to a gene; V was cut back by 2 bases and J by 5 bases. CDR1 and CDR2 (germline): SGHAT, FQNNGV. This CDR3 has 15 amino acids. CDR3 DNA sequence: TGTGCCAGCAGCTTATCTCGCCGGACAGGAGATACGCAGTATTTT. It yields the protein CASSLSRRTGDTQYF.

This clonotype has just a few counts. The chain joins TRBV12-3 or TRBV12-4 to TRBJ2-5; 7 bases match TRBD1. The CDR3 covers 15 residues. The J segment lost 5 bases and the V segment lost 6 bases, leaving 12 bases of the junction unmatched. The CDR3 here is CASSPGTVIQETQYF. CDR3 coding DNA: TGTGCCAGCAGCCCCGGGACAGTGATCCAGGAGACCCAGTACTTC.

This clonotype was counted ten times or more. V gene TRBV6-1 combines with J gene TRBJ2-7; possible D gene TRBD2, 7 bases. V gave up 3 bases and J gave up 2 bases, with 14 bases separating them. The germline gives CDR1 MNHNS, CDR2 SASEGT. The CDR3 length is 15 residues. DNA for the CDR3: TGTGCCAGCAGTGAGGCAGGGGAGGGTACCTACGAGCAGTACTTC. As protein: CASSEAGEGTYEQYF.

This clonotype was counted at least ten times. The J gene is TRBJ2-7, the V gene TRBV2, with a weak D call TRBD1 (6 bases). The CDR3 runs 14 residues. V gave up 5 bases and J gave up 3 bases, with 14 bases separating them. Germline V gene sequence: CDR1 SNHLY, CDR2 FYNNEI. The CDR3 spells CASSPTYRVYEQYF. The CDR3 DNA follows: TGTGCCAGCAGTCCCACCTACAGGGTCTACGAGCAGTACTTC.

This clonotype was counted many times. The chain recombines TRBV28 with TRBJ2-7; tentative D call: TRBD1 (5 bases). The V gene's germline CDR1 is MDHEN and CDR2 SYDVKM. The CDR3 is 14 residues long. The V end was cut by 7 bases, the J end by 2 bases, with 15 bases between. This CDR3 reads CASTPSDRAYEQYF. Written as DNA, the CDR3 is TGTGCCAGCACTCCAAGTGACAGAGCCTACGAGCAGTACTTC.

V and J are TRBV30 and TRBJ1-5; 7 nucleotides agree with TRBD1. V dropped 5 bases and J dropped 0; count of bases not matched to a gene: 1. Germline V gene lookup returns CDR1 GTSNPN and CDR2 SVGIG (reference sequence). The CDR3 extends over 13 amino acids. In DNA form, the CDR3 reads TGTGCCTGGGGGACAGATAGCAATCAGCCCCAGCATTTT. Its translation is CAWGTDSNQPQHF.

This rearrangement joins TRBV19 to TRBJ2-3; D is unresolved. Trimming stripped 5 bases from V and 1 base from J, with 16 bases between. Per the germline V gene, CDR1 is LNHDA and CDR2 is SQIVND (reference sequence). The CDR3 runs to 16 residues. The CDR3 sequence: CASSSIETPRTDTQYF. CDR3 DNA: TGTGCCAGTAGTTCCATAGAAACCCCTCGCACAGATACGCAGTATTTT.

The V gene is TRBV19, the J gene TRBJ2-7; D might be TRBD2 (5 bases). Trimming took off 1 base at V and 7 bases at J, with 11 bases between the two ends. The CDR3 length is 13 residues. Germline assignment: CDR1 LNHDA and CDR2 SQIVND (reference sequence). Here the CDR3 reads CASSIGGGGEQYF. CDR3 coding DNA: TGTGCCAGTAGTATAGGCGGAGGAGGTGAGCAGTACTTC. The full variable domain, completed using reference TRBV19 and TRBJ2-7, is DGGITQSPKYLFRKEGQNVTLSCEQNLNHDAMYWYRQDPGQGLRLIYYSQIVNDFQKGDIAEGYSVSREKKESFPLTVTSAQKNPTAFYLCASSIGGGGEQYFGPGTRLTVT.

This clonotype was detected a few times. The chain recombines TRBV5-6 with TRBJ2-7; D unresolved. CDR3 size: 14 residues. Germline V CDR1 and CDR2: SGHDT, YYEEEE. V was shortened by 4 bases and J by 2 bases, with 13 bases between the two germline ends. Here the CDR3 reads CASSLRSATYEQYF. The CDR3 bases are TGTGCCAGCAGCCTCCGTTCTGCTACCTACGAGCAGTACTTC.

The chain recombines TRBV3-1 with TRBJ2-7; D gene ambiguous. Germline lookup yields CDR1 LGHDT and CDR2 YNNKEL (reference sequence). V was shortened by 0 bases and J by 4 bases, with 7 bases between the two germline ends. The CDR3 contains 13 residues. The CDR3 loop reads CASSQELGYEQYF. In nucleotides, the CDR3 is TGTGCCAGCAGCCAAGAGCTGGGGTACGAGCAGTACTTC.